This T cell receptor (beta chain) was retrieved from a study of blood T cell repertoires in COVID-19. During active infection, Seattle patients enrolled and were then monitored through disease. The V end was cut by 0 bases, the J end by 2 bases, with 15 bases between. This CDR3 comprises 16 residues. Germline V gene lookup returns CDR1 SGHRS and CDR2 YFSETQ. Original handling: Counts of nucleated cells, estimated from reference gene primer amplification, were obtained. Profiling relied on immunoSEQ multiplex PCR, and the TCRdb table lists in-frame clones only, not all of them. That table furnishes V, J and clone size, whereas the DNA furnished D and trimming. The sample holds 150,000 to 200,000 clones, around 90% seen once.

The sequencing input was peripheral blood. The receptor comes from a woman at least 80 years old with COVID-19, enrolled during active disease. The chain links TRBV5-1 to TRBJ2-7; D is perhaps TRBD2 (6 bases). The CDR3 DNA follows: TGCGCCAGCAGCTTGGACGGTGATAGCGGTGCCTACGAGCAGTACTTC. It codes for CASSLDGDSGAYEQYF.